The clone carrying this TCR beta chain was observed a few times. Antigen unknown. Deletions cut 2 bases from V and 1 base from J, with 8 bases between. This CDR3 spans 14 amino acids. From germline, CDR1 is MGHRA and CDR2 YSYEKL. TCRdb reanalysed the reads using MiXCR and keeps one entry per CDR3 protein. The sample shows about 920,000 distinct CDR3 sequences, roughly 31% of them seen only once. The entry originates in a study of T cell repertoires in cytomegalovirus infection. Study details: Recently identified HLA-C-restricted CMV epitopes and well-studied HLA-B-restricted CMV epitopes were used by the study. The public TCR beta signatures pointed to both CMV infection and matching HLA type.

Points from the study as a whole: Carriers of CMV plus the relevant HLA were identified by cumulative public TCR beta family frequency. HLA-C-restricted CMV clonotypes gave the most frequent clonotype in two of eight donors.

Here the sequenced sample was cultured CD8+ T cells from PBMCs, taken from culture after CMV antigen stimulation. The receptor's source is a human donor in good health (CMV status not recorded). Some clones in this sample may be carry-over from other donors' samples. The rearrangement uses TRBV4-1 and TRBJ2-5; D gene ambiguous. The CDR3 protein is CASSQLDPQETQYF. The CDR3 nucleotides read TGCGCCAGCAGCCAACTAGACCCCCAAGAGACCCAGTACTTC.